The 9 T cell receptor beta chains below were found in one sample sequenced in a study of blood T cell repertoires in COVID-19. Sequencing used immunoSEQ multiplex PCR; TCRdb keeps in-frame clones, though not all of them. Of about 330,000 clones listed, 80% to 90% are singletons. The sequencing sample was made of PBMCs or T cells enriched from blood (not recorded which). These receptor sequences come from a man aged 30-40 years who had recovered from COVID-19.

The chain carries TRBV12-3 or TRBV12-4 and TRBJ2-5, with D possibly matching TRBD1 (6 bases). The V gene lost 7 bases and the J gene lost 2 bases, with 11 bases spanning the gap. The CDR3 loop spans 13 amino acids. The CDR3 spells CASTLDRQETQYF. CDR3 DNA sequence: TGTGCCAGCACCCTAGACAGGCAAGAGACCCAGTACTTC.

The chain links TRBV6-1 to TRBJ2-2; 7 nucleotides match TRBD2. Germline CDR1 reads MNHNS; CDR2 reads SASEGT. The CDR3 runs 20 residues. J was trimmed by 7 bases and V by 1 base; bases with no gene match: 21. The CDR3 loop is CASSEGGDYRTPSFIGELFF. The CDR3 DNA reads TGTGCCAGCAGTGAAGGGGGGGACTATAGAACCCCTTCTTTTATCGGGGAGCTGTTTTTT.

This sequence joins TRBV4-1 and TRBJ2-1, with a weak D call TRBD1 (6 bases). V gave up 1 base and J gave up 10 bases, with 11 bases separating them. Germline assignment: CDR1 MGHRA and CDR2 YSYEKL. There are 13 residues in the CDR3. The CDR3 nucleotides read TGCGCCAGCAGCCAAGTTTCAGGGGAGGAGCAGTTCTTC. It yields the protein CASSQVSGEEQFF.

V usage is TRBV28 and J usage is TRBJ2-5; 9 positions agree with TRBD1. The junction had 12 bases not matched to a gene; V was cut back by 7 bases and J by 6 bases. The CDR3 length is 15 residues. Germline assignment: CDR1 MDHEN and CDR2 SYDVKM. The CDR3 DNA sequence: TGTGCCAGCACCCTACAGGGACAGGGCTATAAGACCCAGTACTTC. This gives the protein CASTLQGQGYKTQYF.

The chain has TRBV28 and TRBJ1-6; 8 bases are a match to TRBD1. The length of the CDR3 is 13 residues. CDR1 is MDHEN and CDR2 is SYDVKM in the germline V gene. V gave up 7 bases and J gave up 9 bases; unmatched junction bases: 5. CDR3: CASNDRGISPLHF. As DNA, the CDR3 is TGTGCCAGCAATGACAGGGGAATTTCACCCCTCCACTTT.

The table lists this clone with a count of one. The gene calls are TRBV5-4 and TRBJ2-1; D is unclear. Germline values: CDR1 SGHNT, CDR2 YYREEE (reference sequence). Trimming shortened V by 1 base and J by 0 bases, and 11 bases separated the two germline ends. CDR3 length: 16 amino acids. CDR3 sequence (DNA): TGTGCCAGCAGCTTGATAGAAAGGAGCTCCTACAATGAGCAGTTCTTC. This gives the protein CASSLIERSSYNEQFF.

The chain carries TRBV7-3 and TRBJ2-2, with TRBD1 matching over 7 bases. Losses at the gene ends were 5 bases for V and 4 bases for J; bases not matched to a gene: 7. Germline V gives CDR1 SGHTA, CDR2 FQGTGA. The CDR3 has 15 residues. This CDR3 is CASSPKGQLTGELFF. The DNA of the CDR3 is TGTGCCAGCAGCCCAAAGGGACAGCTCACCGGGGAGCTGTTTTTT.

V and J are TRBV29-1 and TRBJ2-3, with 8 bases lining up with TRBD1. Trimming removed 7 bases from V and 0 bases from J; junction bases left unmatched: 6. This CDR3 is 14 amino acids long. Germline loops: CDR1 SQVTM, CDR2 ANQGSEA. The CDR3 DNA reads as TGCAGCGCCCAGACAGGGGCTAGCACAGATACGCAGTATTTT. Translated, it gives CSAQTGASTDTQYF.

The rearrangement joins TRBV5-1 to TRBJ1-1; no reliable D call. The CDR3 is made up of 13 amino acids. V was pared by 4 bases and J by 6 bases, with 13 bases between. Germline V lookup: CDR1 SGHRS, CDR2 YFSETQ. For the CDR3, the DNA is TGCGCCAGCAGCCTTGAAGTGAGTTCTGAAGCTTTCTTT. Translation: CASSLEVSSEAFF. Together with reference TRBV5-1 and TRBJ1-1, the CDR3 gives the full variable domain: KAGVTQTPRYLIKTRGQQVTLSCSPISGHRSVSWYQQTPGQGLQFLFEYFSETQRNKGNFPGRFSGRQFSNSRSEMNVSTLELGDSALYLCASSLEVSSEAFFGQGTRLTVV.